A selection of T cell receptor beta chains follows, all from one sample in a study of cytomegalovirus exposure and HLA in healthy donors. Generated by immunoSEQ multiplex PCR, the TCRdb table keeps only in-frame clones and is missing some. The table includes roughly 200,000 clones, more than 65% detected once. The sample consisted of PBMCs. These receptors originate from a female donor in good health and CMV-seronegative. The CDR3 runs from the conserved cysteine through the conserved F or W. A D gene is named only where the DNA matches it firmly. Clone size, where shown, is once, few, many, or a class for clones that have expanded.

V	D	size	J	CDR3	DNA
TRBV30	-	-	TRBJ1-2	CAWSGMGGSGGYTF	TGTGCCTGGAGCGGTATGGGGGGTTCGGGTGGCTACACCTTC
TRBV5-1	TRBD1	-	TRBJ2-2	CASSRTGQPNTGELFF	TGCGCCAGCAGCCGTACGGGACAGCCGAACACCGGGGAGCTGTTTTTT
TRBV27	TRBD2	few	TRBJ2-7	CASSLRSGLAGSYEQYF	TGTGCCAGCAGTTTACGCTCGGGACTAGCGGGATCCTACGAGCAGTACTTC
TRBV5-6	TRBD1	few	TRBJ1-1	CASSRTGGVSAFF	TGTGCCAGCAGCAGGACAGGGGGCGTTTCAGCTTTCTTT
TRBV5-4	-	-	TRBJ2-3	CASNGGGPRADTQYF	TGTGCTAGCAATGGGGGCGGGCCTCGGGCAGATACGCAGTATTTT
TRBV9	-	-	TRBJ2-1	CASSSEPGGLYNEQFF	TGTGCCAGCAGCTCGGAGCCCGGGGGGCTGTACAATGAGCAGTTCTTC
TRBV4-3	-	-	TRBJ2-7	CASSQDLFLGGSNEQYF	TGCGCCAGCAGCCAAGATTTGTTCCTAGGGGGTTCTAACGAGCAGTACTTC
TRBV2	-	-	TRBJ2-3	CASWGGGADTQYF	TGTGCCAGCTGGGGGGGCGGGGCAGATACGCAGTATTTT
TRBV28	TRBD1	-	TRBJ1-1	CASSLGTGYTEAFF	TGTGCCAGCAGTTTAGGGACAGGATACACTGAAGCTTTCTTT
TRBV19	-	-	TRBJ2-7	CASSTLAGGPTYEQYF	TGTGCCAGTAGTACCTTGGCCGGGGGACCCACCTACGAGCAGTACTTC
TRBV4-2	TRBD1	-	TRBJ1-2	CASSQGGSGDRGINGYTF	TGTGCCAGCAGCCAAGGAGGGAGCGGGGACAGGGGGATCAATGGCTACACCTTC
TRBV27	-	-	TRBJ2-3	CASKSNRKTDTQYF	TGTGCCAGCAAATCGAACAGAAAGACAGATACGCAGTATTTT
TRBV7-8	-	-	TRBJ2-7	CASTLRGGGGSYEQYF	TGTGCCAGCACCCTTAGGGGGGGTGGGGGTTCCTACGAGCAGTACTTC
TRBV30	-	-	TRBJ1-2	CAWSPQNYGYTF	TGTGCCTGGAGTCCACAGAACTATGGCTACACCTTC
TRBV2	TRBD2	-	TRBJ2-1	CASRLAGGSFYNEQFF	TGTGCCAGCCGCCTAGCGGGGGGTTCATTTTACAATGAGCAGTTCTTC
TRBV5-1	-	-	TRBJ2-5	CASSLWGGPQETQYF	TGCGCCAGCAGCTTGTGGGGGGGGCCCCAAGAGACCCAGTACTTC
TRBV5-1	TRBD1	-	TRBJ2-7	CASSLTGANPYEQYF	TGCGCCAGCAGCCTCACAGGGGCGAATCCCTACGAGCAGTACTTC
TRBV2	-	-	TRBJ2-7	CASSEATTGSYEQYF	TGTGCCAGCAGTGAAGCGACGACAGGCTCCTACGAGCAGTACTTC
TRBV6-5	TRBD1	-	TRBJ1-5	CASSTDRHSNQPQHF	TGTGCCAGCAGTACGGACAGGCATAGCAATCAGCCCCAGCATTTT
TRBV28	-	-	TRBJ2-4	CASSSNLAAKNIQYF	TGTGCCAGCAGTTCTAACCTAGCGGCCAAAAACATTCAGTACTTC
TRBV5-1	-	few	TRBJ2-1	CASSADRSRSNEQFF	TGCGCCAGCAGCGCAGACAGGTCAAGGAGCAATGAGCAGTTCTTC
TRBV2	TRBD2	once	TRBJ2-5	CASSPGGVQETQYF	TGTGCCAGCAGTCCCGGGGGGGTGCAAGAGACCCAGTACTTC
TRBV5-4	TRBD1	-	TRBJ2-3	CASSKDRGRTDTQYF	TGTGCCAGCAGCAAGGACAGGGGGCGAACAGATACGCAGTATTTT
TRBV6-5	-	-	TRBJ1-2	CASSYSWGPHGYTF	TGTGCCAGCAGTTACTCCTGGGGGCCTCATGGCTACACCTTC
TRBV15	TRBD1	-	TRBJ2-5	CATSRDRRQETQYF	TGTGCCACCAGCAGGGACAGGAGACAAGAGACCCAGTACTTC
TRBV7-9	TRBD1	-	TRBJ1-1	CASTLTGGTEAFF	TGTGCCAGCACCCTGACAGGGGGCACTGAAGCTTTCTTT
TRBV5-1	-	-	TRBJ2-1	CASSPGGGRNEQFF	TGCGCCAGCAGCCCGGGAGGGGGCAGGAATGAGCAGTTCTTC
TRBV9	TRBD2	-	TRBJ2-3	CASSVIGSGGSTDTQYF	TGTGCCAGCAGCGTAATCGGCTCGGGAGGTAGCACAGATACGCAGTATTTT
TRBV30	-	-	TRBJ1-2	CAWRSVVQGYTF	TGTGCCTGGAGGTCGGTGGTCCAAGGCTACACCTTC
TRBV2	TRBD1	-	TRBJ1-6	CASSGQGASSPLHF	TGTGCCAGCAGTGGACAGGGGGCTAGTTCACCCCTCCACTTT
TRBV6-6	TRBD1	-	TRBJ1-3	CASSTGQPSGNTIYF	TGTGCCAGCAGTACGGGACAGCCCTCTGGAAACACCATATATTTT
TRBV18	-	-	TRBJ1-1	CASSPRAGWNTEAFF	TGTGCCAGCTCACCACGGGCAGGGTGGAACACTGAAGCTTTCTTT
TRBV7-9	TRBD1	-	TRBJ1-4	CSSSSGVFRDRVEKLFF	TGTTCCAGCAGCTCCGGGGTATTTCGGGACAGGGTAGAAAAACTGTTTTTT